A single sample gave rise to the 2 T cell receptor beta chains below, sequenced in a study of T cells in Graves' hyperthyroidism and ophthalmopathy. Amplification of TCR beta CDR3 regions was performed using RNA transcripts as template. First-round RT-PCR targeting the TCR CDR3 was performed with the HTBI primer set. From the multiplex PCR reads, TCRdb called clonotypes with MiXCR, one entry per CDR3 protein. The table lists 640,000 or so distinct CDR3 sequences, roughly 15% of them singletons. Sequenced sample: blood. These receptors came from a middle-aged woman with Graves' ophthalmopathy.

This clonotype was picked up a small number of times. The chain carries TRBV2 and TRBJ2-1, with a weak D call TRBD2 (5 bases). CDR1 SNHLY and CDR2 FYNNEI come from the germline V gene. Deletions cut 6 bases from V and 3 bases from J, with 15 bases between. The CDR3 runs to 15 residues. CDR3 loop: CASRAVDFLYNEQFF. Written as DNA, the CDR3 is TGTGCCAGCAGAGCGGTAGACTTCCTCTACAATGAGCAGTTCTTC. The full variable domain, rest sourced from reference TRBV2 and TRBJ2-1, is EPEVTQTPSHQVTQMGQEVILRCVPISNHLYFYWYRQILGQKVEFLVSFYNNEISEKSEIFDDQFSVERPDGSNFTLKIRSTKLEDSAMYFCASRAVDFLYNEQFFGPGTRLTVL.

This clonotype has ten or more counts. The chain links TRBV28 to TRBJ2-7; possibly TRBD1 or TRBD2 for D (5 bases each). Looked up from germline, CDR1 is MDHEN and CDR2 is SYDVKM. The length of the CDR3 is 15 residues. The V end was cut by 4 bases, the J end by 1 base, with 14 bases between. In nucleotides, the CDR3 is TGTGCCAGCAGTTCCCCAGGGTCGGGGTCCTACGAGCAGTACTTC. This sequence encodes CASSSPGSGSYEQYF.